This is a list of T cell receptor beta chains from one sample in a study of graft-versus-host responses after intestinal transplantation. Produced via immunoSEQ multiplex PCR; TCRdb's table is partial and in-frame only. The data hold about 14,000 clones, with about 93% observed a single time. The input for sequencing was PBMCs, taken 9 days after transplant. The source of these receptors is a human patient who received an intestinal transplant, so some T cells may come from the graft donor. Both conserved end residues are part of each CDR3. A D gene is named only where the DNA matches it firmly. Clone size is given for some rows only: seen once, a few or many times, or a class if the clone is expanded.

V	D	J	size	CDR3	DNA
TRBV7-9	.	TRBJ2-5	.	CASRPGLGETQYF	TGTGCCAGCAGGCCCGGCCTTGGGGAGACCCAGTACTTC
TRBV5-6	TRBD1	TRBJ1-2	.	CASSLAGTDIYGYTF	TGTGCCAGCAGCTTGGCCGGGACAGACATCTATGGCTACACCTTC
TRBV5-1	TRBD2	TRBJ2-1	.	CASSAGLAGVDEQFF	TGCGCCAGCAGCGCAGGACTAGCGGGAGTCGATGAGCAGTTCTTC
TRBV7-8	.	TRBJ1-1	.	CASSLIPPGGRGVEAFF	TGTGCCAGCAGCTTGATCCCCCCGGGGGGGCGCGGGGTTGAAGCTTTCTTT
TRBV4-1	.	TRBJ2-7	.	CASSQDGQSIREQYF	TGCGCCAGCAGCCAAGATGGGCAATCAATACGCGAGCAGTACTTC
TRBV27	.	TRBJ2-5	.	CASSSRPDRPETQYF	TGTGCCAGCAGTTCACGCCCCGACCGACCGGAGACCCAGTACTTC
TRBV27	.	TRBJ2-7	.	CASSLGYGGYEQYF	TGTGCCAGCAGTCTTGGATATGGGGGGTACGAGCAGTACTTC
TRBV5-6	.	TRBJ1-1	.	CASSLSPTEAFF	TGTGCCAGCAGCTTAAGCCCCACTGAAGCTTTCTTT
TRBV4-2	.	TRBJ1-4	.	CASSSTWGATNEKLFF	TGTGCCAGCAGCTCGACCTGGGGTGCAACTAATGAAAAACTGTTTTTT
TRBV7-8	.	TRBJ2-7	.	CASSFLTGGYEQYF	TGTGCCAGCAGCTTCCTCACAGGAGGCTACGAGCAGTACTTC
TRBV7-9	.	TRBJ2-7	.	CASSLRNEQYF	TGTGCCAGCAGCCTCCGCAACGAGCAGTACTTC
TRBV7-9	.	TRBJ2-5	.	CASSLASGTQETQYF	TGTGCCAGCAGCTTAGCGAGCGGAACACAAGAGACCCAGTACTTC
TRBV9	.	TRBJ1-2	.	CASSDRNYGYTF	TGTGCCAGCAGCGACAGGAACTATGGCTACACCTTC
TRBV4-1	TRBD1	TRBJ1-1	.	CASSPGTGGARTEAFF	TGCGCCAGCAGCCCCGGGACAGGGGGCGCTCGGACTGAAGCTTTCTTT
TRBV14	TRBD1	TRBJ2-7	.	CASSQAGGGIYEQYF	TGTGCCAGCAGCCAAGCAGGGGGCGGAATCTACGAGCAGTACTTC
TRBV27	.	TRBJ2-1	.	CASSLSKVNEQFF	TGTGCCAGCAGTTTATCGAAAGTCAATGAGCAGTTCTTC
TRBV7-9	.	TRBJ1-2	.	CASILWGPLGHGYTF	TGTGCCAGCATCCTGTGGGGTCCACTTGGCCATGGCTACACCTTC
TRBV2	TRBD1	TRBJ2-4	.	CASSSTGLLAKNIQYF	TGTGCCAGCAGCTCGACAGGGCTATTAGCCAAAAACATTCAGTACTTC
TRBV9	.	TRBJ1-1	.	CASSVADTEAFF	TGTGCCAGCAGCGTAGCGGACACTGAAGCTTTCTTT
TRBV6-6	.	TRBJ2-1	.	CASSYVVRGNNEQFF	TGTGCCAGCAGTTACGTGGTTAGGGGGAACAATGAGCAGTTCTTC
TRBV19	.	TRBJ1-2	few	CASSSNPTGHGYTF	TGTGCCAGTAGTTCGAACCCTACAGGGCATGGCTACACCTTC
TRBV27	TRBD1	TRBJ1-5	once	CASSPTGEPQHF	TGTGCCAGCAGTCCCACAGGGGAGCCCCAGCATTTT
TRBV2	.	TRBJ2-3	.	CASIPLTRTGDTQYF	TGTGCCAGCATACCACTCACGCGTACTGGAGATACGCAGTATTTT
TRBV27	.	TRBJ2-1	.	CASSSSGRLRGEFF	TGTGCCAGCAGTTCCTCAGGACGGCTCAGGGGGGAGTTCTTC
TRBV10-3	.	TRBJ2-7	.	CAIGGVQSNEQYF	TGTGCCATCGGGGGAGTTCAGAGTAACGAGCAGTACTTC
TRBV6-1	.	TRBJ2-2	.	CASSEDRDAGELFF	TGTGCCAGCAGTGAAGACAGGGACGCCGGGGAGCTGTTTTTT
TRBV21-1	.	TRBJ1-5	.	CASSSPGQLNQPQHF	TGTGCCAGCAGCTCCCCTGGACAGCTCAATCAGCCCCAGCATTTT
TRBV9	.	TRBJ1-1	.	CASSPGGNTEAFF	TGTGCCAGCAGCCCGGGGGGGAACACTGAAGCTTTCTTT
TRBV4-2	.	TRBJ2-7	once	CVSSQYGGDSYEQYF	TGTGTCAGCAGCCAGTACGGAGGGGACTCCTACGAGCAGTACTTC
TRBV15	TRBD1	TRBJ2-5	.	CATLGQGVTQYF	TGTGCCACCCTTGGACAGGGAGTGACCCAGTACTTC
TRBV4-1	.	TRBJ1-3	few	CASSQANTIYF	TGCGCCAGCAGCCAAGCAAACACCATATATTTT
TRBV2	TRBD2	TRBJ2-3	.	CASSATSGSGTDTQYF	TGTGCCAGCAGTGCAACTAGCGGGAGTGGCACAGATACGCAGTATTTT
TRBV10-3	TRBD1	TRBJ1-1	once	CAISKGAYTEAFF	TGTGCCATCAGTAAGGGGGCGTACACTGAAGCTTTCTTT
TRBV14	TRBD2	TRBJ2-1	.	CASSQTGTSYNEQFF	TGTGCCAGCAGCCAAACCGGGACTAGCTACAATGAGCAGTTCTTC
TRBV5-1	.	TRBJ1-1	.	CASSMDSRNTEAFF	TGCGCCAGCAGCATGGACAGCCGGAACACTGAAGCTTTCTTT
TRBV28	.	TRBJ2-1	.	CASSPWARTARRLDEQFF	TGTGCCAGCAGCCCCTGGGCAAGGACGGCCAGGCGTCTAGATGAGCAGTTCTTC
TRBV7-9	TRBD2	TRBJ2-1	.	CASRSGLADLNEQFF	TGTGCCAGCAGGTCCGGACTAGCGGACCTCAATGAGCAGTTCTTC
TRBV28	TRBD1	TRBJ2-7	.	CASSHLDRGGSYEQYF	TGTGCCAGCAGTCACCTCGACAGGGGCGGGTCCTACGAGCAGTACTTC
TRBV9	TRBD2	TRBJ2-2	.	CASSVDAGGRTGELFF	TGTGCCAGCAGCGTAGATGCGGGAGGGCGAACCGGGGAGCTGTTTTTT
TRBV7-9	.	TRBJ2-7	few	CASSSSSYEQYF	TGTGCCAGCAGCTCCTCCTCCTACGAGCAGTACTTC
TRBV7-2	.	TRBJ1-1	.	CASSLGYGVNTEAFF	TGTGCCAGCAGCTTGGGCTACGGGGTGAACACTGAAGCTTTCTTT
TRBV9	.	TRBJ2-2	.	CASSIGATGELFF	TGTGCCAGCAGTATAGGAGCCACCGGGGAGCTGTTTTTT
TRBV27	TRBD1	TRBJ1-5	.	CASSSGQGGNQPQHF	TGTGCCAGCAGTTCCGGACAGGGAGGCAATCAGCCCCAGCATTTT
TRBV7-2	.	TRBJ2-4	once	CASSPEVTDIQYF	TGTGCCAGCAGCCCAGAGGTGACGGACATTCAGTACTTC
TRBV18	.	TRBJ2-1	.	CASSPQHDGRYNEQFF	TGTGCCAGCTCACCACAACACGATGGGAGGTACAATGAGCAGTTCTTC
TRBV30	.	TRBJ2-1	.	CAWQWGPHSGNEQFF	TGTGCCTGGCAATGGGGACCGCACTCGGGGAATGAGCAGTTCTTC